This TCR beta chain was identified during a study of CD8 T cell repertoires and HIV-1 epitope variants. The wider study: Controls were a CMV, EBV and flu pool, Ebola AY9, and no peptide. Enriched T cells were co-cultured with equal autologous T cell-negative cells.

Trimming shortened V by 6 bases and J by 4 bases, and 16 bases separated the two germline ends. The CDR3 spans 14 residues. CDR1 and CDR2 from the germline V gene are SGHRS and YFSETQ. Data came from immunoSEQ multiplex PCR; TCRdb stores just in-frame clones and leaves some out. The profile shows about 5,000 clones, around 60% of them singletons. Of note for this clone: Its antigen is unknown.

The sequence was obtained from a male donor with HIV. Sequences were obtained from cultured CD8+ T cells derived from PBMCs. V gene TRBV5-1 combines with J gene TRBJ1-2, with unresolved D. CDR3 protein: CASTLGREVYGYTF. CDR3 nucleotides: TGCGCCAGCACTCTGGGTCGGGAAGTCTATGGCTACACCTTC. The full variable domain, with the rest looked up from reference TRBV5-1 and TRBJ1-2, is KAGVTQTPRYLIKTRGQQVTLSCSPISGHRSVSWYQQTPGQGLQFLFEYFSETQRNKGNFPGRFSGRQFSNSRSEMNVSTLELGDSALYLCASTLGREVYGYTFGSGTRLTVV.